This TCR beta chain was captured by sequencing in a study of shared clonotypes between healthy human individuals. Study-level results: The study found about 5% of naive CD4 clonotypes shared across several donors. In contrast to clonotypes shared by all four donors, non-shared clonotypes had lower generation probabilities. Incompleteness in sorted-subset sequencing, despite large depth, was shown by rarefaction.

This CDR3 contains 13 residues. Germline CDR1 is SGHTA and CDR2 is FQGNSA. Trimming pared 5 bases from V and 1 base from J, leaving 6 bases between. The CD8 memory sample joined CD45RO+ cells and CCR7-negative CD45RA+ cells. Note on this clone: The antigen is not known.

Sequencing used immunoSEQ multiplex PCR; TCRdb keeps in-frame clones, though not all of them. The sample lists roughly 380,000 clones, about 96% seen once, with 0.32% in the top ten. Sequencing used memory CD8+ T cells sorted from blood. Indicated subset: CD45RO+ cells pooled with CCR7-negative TemRA cells. The chain has TRBV7-2 and TRBJ1-3; D not resolved. The source of this sequence is a man aged 30 to 45 in good health. DNA for the CDR3: TGTGCCAGCAGCCCGGTATCTGGAAACACCATATATTTT. Translation gives CASSPVSGNTIYF.